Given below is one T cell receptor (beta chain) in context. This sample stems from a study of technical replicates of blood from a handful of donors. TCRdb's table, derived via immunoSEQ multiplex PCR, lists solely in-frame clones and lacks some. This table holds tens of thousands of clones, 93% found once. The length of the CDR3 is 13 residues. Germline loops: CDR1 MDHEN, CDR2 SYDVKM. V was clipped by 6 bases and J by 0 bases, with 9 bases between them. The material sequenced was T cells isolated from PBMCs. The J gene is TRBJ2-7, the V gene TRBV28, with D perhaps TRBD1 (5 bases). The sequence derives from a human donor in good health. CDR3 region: CASRRQSSYEQYF. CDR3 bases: TGTGCCAGCAGACGACAGAGCTCCTACGAGCAGTACTTC.